A selection of T cell receptor beta chains follows, all from one sample in a study of radiotherapy plus CTLA-4 blockade in lung cancer. Assay: immunoSEQ multiplex PCR; the TCRdb copy retains only in-frame clones and omits some. Of some 94,000 clones listed, roughly 80% were seen once; the top ten hold roughly 26%. The sequences come from peripheral blood, collected from a patient treated with radiotherapy plus ipilimumab. The origin of the receptors is a human donor with non-small cell lung cancer that progressed on radiotherapy plus ipilimumab. The CDR3 runs from the conserved cysteine through the conserved F or W. The D gene is left open where the match is weak. Part of the rows lack a size; the others show once, few, many or a class for expanded clones.

cdr3_nt: TGTGCCAGCAGTTTGGAGACGACGGGTGAAGCTTTCTTT
cdr3_aa: CASSLETTGEAFF
v_call: TRBV28
j_call: TRBJ1-1
d_call: NA
clone_size: NA

cdr3_nt: TGCAGCGTTGAACACGGGCTTAACTATGGCTACACCTTC
cdr3_aa: CSVEHGLNYGYTF
v_call: TRBV29-1
j_call: TRBJ1-2
d_call: NA
clone_size: NA

cdr3_nt: TGTGCCTGGAGGTTATTGGAGAACACTGAAGCTTTCTTT
cdr3_aa: CAWRLLENTEAFF
v_call: TRBV30
j_call: TRBJ1-1
d_call: NA
clone_size: NA

cdr3_nt: TGTGCCAGCAGTTACAGCACCTCCACACACACAGATACGCAGTATTTT
cdr3_aa: CASSYSTSTHTDTQYF
v_call: TRBV6-6
j_call: TRBJ2-3
d_call: NA
clone_size: NA

cdr3_nt: TGCACCAGCAGCCTCTGGGGATTACCCTCTGGGGCCAACGTCCTGACTTTC
cdr3_aa: CTSSLWGLPSGANVLTF
v_call: TRBV1
j_call: TRBJ2-6
d_call: NA
clone_size: NA

cdr3_nt: TGTGCCAGCAGCTTTGGAGTAGCGGGAGTGGGTGAGCAGTTCTTC
cdr3_aa: CASSFGVAGVGEQFF
v_call: TRBV7-8
j_call: TRBJ2-1
d_call: TRBD2
clone_size: NA

cdr3_nt: TGTGCCAGCAGCCCGGTAGCGCAAAGCTCCTACAATGAGCAGTTCTTC
cdr3_aa: CASSPVAQSSYNEQFF
v_call: TRBV4-2
j_call: TRBJ2-1
d_call: NA
clone_size: NA

cdr3_nt: TGTGCCACCAGCAGAGTAGGCTACACGGCGAACACTGAAGCTTTCTTT
cdr3_aa: CATSRVGYTANTEAFF
v_call: TRBV15
j_call: TRBJ1-1
d_call: NA
clone_size: once

cdr3_nt: TGTGCTAGCAGTCTCAAGGGAACGGGGACCCAGTACTTC
cdr3_aa: CASSLKGTGTQYF
v_call: TRBV7-7
j_call: TRBJ2-5
d_call: NA
clone_size: NA

cdr3_nt: TGTGCCACCAGCAGAGAGTCAGGGACAGGGGGCATGACCCAGTACTTC
cdr3_aa: CATSRESGTGGMTQYF
v_call: TRBV15
j_call: TRBJ2-5
d_call: TRBD1
clone_size: NA

cdr3_nt: TGTGCCAGCGGACAGGGAAAGGTACTAGCGGGACAAAACATTCAGTACTTC
cdr3_aa: CASGQGKVLAGQNIQYF
v_call: TRBV6-4
j_call: TRBJ2-4
d_call: TRBD2
clone_size: few

cdr3_nt: TGTGCCAGCTCACCTAATTGGGGCGCTCGGGGTAGGGGCACTGAAGCTTTCTTT
cdr3_aa: CASSPNWGARGRGTEAFF
v_call: TRBV18
j_call: TRBJ1-1
d_call: NA
clone_size: NA

cdr3_nt: TGCGCCAGCAGTGATCCGGGACAGATACTCGGCTACACCTTC
cdr3_aa: CASSDPGQILGYTF
v_call: TRBV10-2
j_call: TRBJ1-2
d_call: TRBD1
clone_size: NA

cdr3_nt: TGTGCCAGCAGCACTAGCGGGAGGGCCAATGAGCAGTTCTTC
cdr3_aa: CASSTSGRANEQFF
v_call: TRBV13
j_call: TRBJ2-1
d_call: TRBD2
clone_size: NA

cdr3_nt: TGTGCCAGCAACCAGGACAGTCAAGGCTACACCTTC
cdr3_aa: CASNQDSQGYTF
v_call: TRBV7-9
j_call: TRBJ1-2
d_call: NA
clone_size: NA

cdr3_nt: TGCGCCAGCAGGGAAGGGGCAGATACGCAGTATTTT
cdr3_aa: CASREGADTQYF
v_call: TRBV5-1
j_call: TRBJ2-3
d_call: NA
clone_size: once

cdr3_nt: TGTGCCAGCAGCGTAGGTAGCAGTGGCCTAGATGAGCAGTACTTC
cdr3_aa: CASSVGSSGLDEQYF
v_call: TRBV9
j_call: TRBJ2-7
d_call: NA
clone_size: NA

cdr3_nt: TGTGCCATCAAGAACCCAGCTAGCACAGATACGCAGTATTTT
cdr3_aa: CAIKNPASTDTQYF
v_call: TRBV10-3
j_call: TRBJ2-3
d_call: NA
clone_size: NA

cdr3_nt: TGTGCCAGCAAGGGCCAGGACAATCAGCCCCAGCATTTT
cdr3_aa: CASKGQDNQPQHF
v_call: TRBV6-6
j_call: TRBJ1-5
d_call: NA
clone_size: NA

cdr3_nt: TGTGCCTGGATTCCTGTCGGCGGTACGAGAATGAACACTGAAGCTTTCTTT
cdr3_aa: CAWIPVGGTRMNTEAFF
v_call: TRBV30
j_call: TRBJ1-1
d_call: NA
clone_size: NA

cdr3_nt: TGTGCCAGCAGCGAGGAGGCCTCGATCCTTAGCACAGATACGCAGTATTTT
cdr3_aa: CASSEEASILSTDTQYF
v_call: TRBV5-4
j_call: TRBJ2-3
d_call: NA
clone_size: NA

cdr3_nt: TGTGCCAGTTACAGGGGAGTGAATCAGCCCCAGCATTTT
cdr3_aa: CASYRGVNQPQHF
v_call: TRBV6-5
j_call: TRBJ1-5
d_call: TRBD1
clone_size: NA

cdr3_nt: TGTGCCAGCAGCCAAGGGGCCATCGGGGATGAAGCTTTCTTT
cdr3_aa: CASSQGAIGDEAFF
v_call: TRBV14
j_call: TRBJ1-1
d_call: NA
clone_size: NA

cdr3_nt: TGTGCCAGCAGTCCCGAGAAACCAGGACTAGCGGGATACTACAATGAGCAGTTCTTC
cdr3_aa: CASSPEKPGLAGYYNEQFF
v_call: TRBV28
j_call: TRBJ2-1
d_call: TRBD2
clone_size: NA

cdr3_nt: TGCGCCAGCTCAGCCGGGACCCAGTACGAGCAGTACTTC
cdr3_aa: CASSAGTQYEQYF
v_call: TRBV10-1
j_call: TRBJ2-7
d_call: NA
clone_size: NA

cdr3_nt: TGCGCCAGCAGCGCGGGACGCCACCCCTCTGGGGCCAACGTCCTGACTTTC
cdr3_aa: CASSAGRHPSGANVLTF
v_call: TRBV5-1
j_call: TRBJ2-6
d_call: NA
clone_size: NA

cdr3_nt: TGTGCCAGCAGCTTAATAGGGAGTGGGGCCAGCACCGGGGAGCTGTTTTTT
cdr3_aa: CASSLIGSGASTGELFF
v_call: TRBV5-6
j_call: TRBJ2-2
d_call: NA
clone_size: NA

cdr3_nt: TGTGCCAGCAGCGTAGTGGGGGGCGACGAGCAGTACTTC
cdr3_aa: CASSVVGGDEQYF
v_call: TRBV2
j_call: TRBJ2-7
d_call: NA
clone_size: NA

cdr3_nt: TGCGCCAGCAGGGAGACACAGGGGAATGAAAAACTGTTTTTT
cdr3_aa: CASRETQGNEKLFF
v_call: TRBV5-1
j_call: TRBJ1-4
d_call: TRBD1
clone_size: once

cdr3_nt: TGTGCCTGGAGTGTAGGACTAGCGGGAGGGTTTATTTTTAAGAATGAGCAGTTCTTC
cdr3_aa: CAWSVGLAGGFIFKNEQFF
v_call: TRBV30
j_call: TRBJ2-1
d_call: TRBD2
clone_size: once

cdr3_nt: TGTGCCAGCAGCCAAGCTTTCCTGAGGCGGACTGAAGCTTTCTTT
cdr3_aa: CASSQAFLRRTEAFF
v_call: TRBV14
j_call: TRBJ1-1
d_call: NA
clone_size: few

cdr3_nt: TGTGCCAGCAGCTTTGCCTCCTACAATGAGCAGTTCTTC
cdr3_aa: CASSFASYNEQFF
v_call: TRBV7-9
j_call: TRBJ2-1
d_call: NA
clone_size: NA

cdr3_nt: TGTGCCAGCAGTTTATTGGGGAATGAGCAGTTCTTC
cdr3_aa: CASSLLGNEQFF
v_call: TRBV27
j_call: TRBJ2-1
d_call: NA
clone_size: NA

cdr3_nt: TGCGCCAGCAGCTTACATTCCGGGAGTGACATTCAGTACTTC
cdr3_aa: CASSLHSGSDIQYF
v_call: TRBV5-1
j_call: TRBJ2-4
d_call: NA
clone_size: NA

cdr3_nt: TGTGCCAGCAGCGTAGGGACAGGGGGGGTCGAGCAGTACTTC
cdr3_aa: CASSVGTGGVEQYF
v_call: TRBV9
j_call: TRBJ2-7
d_call: TRBD1
clone_size: NA

cdr3_nt: TGTGCCAGCAGCTGGGGGCTCACTAGCGGCCTATACAATGAGCAGTTCTTC
cdr3_aa: CASSWGLTSGLYNEQFF
v_call: TRBV5-6
j_call: TRBJ2-1
d_call: TRBD2
clone_size: NA

cdr3_nt: TGTGCCAGCAGTGGGGAGACCCAGTACTTC
cdr3_aa: CASSGETQYF
v_call: TRBV6-4
j_call: TRBJ2-5
d_call: NA
clone_size: once

cdr3_nt: TGTGCCAGCAGCGTAGCGGGTCCGACAGATACGCAGTATTTT
cdr3_aa: CASSVAGPTDTQYF
v_call: TRBV9
j_call: TRBJ2-3
d_call: NA
clone_size: NA

cdr3_nt: TGCGGCGGACAGAAGAATGAAAAACTGTTTTTT
cdr3_aa: CGGQKNEKLFF
v_call: TRBV7-9
j_call: TRBJ1-4
d_call: NA
clone_size: few

cdr3_nt: TGCGCCAGCAGCCCTACTAGCTCCTACGAGCAGTACTTC
cdr3_aa: CASSPTSSYEQYF
v_call: TRBV5-1
j_call: TRBJ2-7
d_call: NA
clone_size: NA

cdr3_nt: TGTGCCAGTAGTCGAGGAGGGATTACCTACGAGCAGTACTTC
cdr3_aa: CASSRGGITYEQYF
v_call: TRBV19
j_call: TRBJ2-7
d_call: NA
clone_size: NA

cdr3_nt: TGTGCCAGCTGGACAGGGCGAGATAGCAATCAGCCCCAGCATTTT
cdr3_aa: CASWTGRDSNQPQHF
v_call: TRBV19
j_call: TRBJ1-5
d_call: TRBD1
clone_size: NA

cdr3_nt: TGTGCCAGCAGCTCCTCCGGGCATGAGCAGTTCTTC
cdr3_aa: CASSSSGHEQFF
v_call: TRBV13
j_call: TRBJ2-1
d_call: NA
clone_size: NA

cdr3_nt: TGCGCCAGCAGCTTGGATCGCGAGCAGTACTTC
cdr3_aa: CASSLDREQYF
v_call: TRBV5-1
j_call: TRBJ2-7
d_call: NA
clone_size: NA

cdr3_nt: TGTGCCACCACAGGGGGCTGGGGGGAGCTGTTTTTT
cdr3_aa: CATTGGWGELFF
v_call: TRBV6-1
j_call: TRBJ2-2
d_call: TRBD1
clone_size: NA

cdr3_nt: TGTGCCAGCAGCTTACAACAGGGGATCAACGAGCAGTACTTC
cdr3_aa: CASSLQQGINEQYF
v_call: TRBV11-2
j_call: TRBJ2-7
d_call: TRBD1
clone_size: NA

cdr3_nt: TGTGCCAGTAAATGGGCAGGGGATTACAATGAGCAGTTCTTC
cdr3_aa: CASKWAGDYNEQFF
v_call: TRBV19
j_call: TRBJ2-1
d_call: NA
clone_size: few

cdr3_nt: TGTGCCAGCAGTGAAGCGGTAGGAGTAGGGGAGACCCAGTACTTC
cdr3_aa: CASSEAVGVGETQYF
v_call: TRBV6-1
j_call: TRBJ2-5
d_call: NA
clone_size: once